These T cell receptor beta chains were read from a single sample in a study of technical replicates of blood from a handful of donors. Sequencing used immunoSEQ multiplex PCR; TCRdb keeps in-frame clones, though not all of them. The sample yields roughly 70,000 clones, about 90% seen once. The sequencing sample was made of T cells isolated from PBMCs. The source is a human donor in good health. The CDR3 runs from the conserved cysteine through the conserved F or W. The D gene is left open where the match is weak. The size entry is marked missing in some rows and otherwise reads once, few, many or a size class.

.,TRBD2,TRBJ2-7,TRBV5-1,CASSLASGIPYEQYF,TGCGCCAGCAGCTTGGCTAGCGGGATTCCCTACGAGCAGTACTTC
.,.,TRBJ1-1,TRBV27,CASKPGGGTEAFF,TGTGCCAGCAAACCCGGGGGTGGCACTGAAGCTTTCTTT
.,TRBD1,TRBJ2-1,TRBV4-1,CASSQGLLTGGRNEQFF,TGCGCCAGCAGCCAAGGCTTATTGACAGGGGGACGCAATGAGCAGTTCTTC
once,TRBD2,TRBJ2-2,TRBV7-8,CASSARASGGNTGELFF,TGTGCCAGCAGCGCTAGGGCTAGCGGGGGTAACACCGGGGAGCTGTTTTTT
.,TRBD2,TRBJ2-7,TRBV9,CASSVSAGESGEQYF,TGTGCCAGCAGCGTATCAGCGGGAGAATCGGGAGAGCAGTACTTC
.,.,TRBJ2-7,TRBV27,CASSFQGRDYEQYF,TGTGCCAGCAGTTTCCAGGGCCGCGACTACGAGCAGTACTTC
.,TRBD1,TRBJ2-3,TRBV30,CAYTGGLTDTQYF,TGTGCCTATACAGGGGGCCTCACAGATACGCAGTATTTT
medium-sized,.,TRBJ2-7,TRBV10-1,CASSESSFGSGGNEQYF,TGCGCCAGCAGTGAGTCGAGCTTTGGTTCAGGAGGAAACGAGCAGTACTTC
.,.,TRBJ2-2,TRBV13,CASSLLAGANTGELFF,TGTGCCAGCAGCTTATTAGCAGGGGCAAACACCGGGGAGCTGTTTTTT
.,.,TRBJ2-1,TRBV28,CASSLDEETGNEQFF,TGTGCCAGCAGTTTAGACGAGGAAACGGGGAATGAGCAGTTCTTC
.,TRBD1,TRBJ2-7,TRBV7-2,CASSWPGQGTYEQYF,TGTGCCAGCAGCTGGCCGGGACAGGGGACCTACGAGCAGTACTTC
.,.,TRBJ2-3,TRBV6-1,CASSALHSTDTQYF,TGTGCCAGCAGTGCATTACATAGCACAGATACGCAGTATTTT
.,TRBD1,TRBJ2-2,TRBV7-9,CASSIAGQGISTGELFF,TGTGCCAGCAGCATCGCGGGACAGGGGATTAGCACCGGGGAGCTGTTTTTT